The TCR beta chain described here comes from a study of blood T cell repertoires in COVID-19. Study details: Samples of COVID-19 (acute and convalescent) were obtained from the United States, Italy and Spain.

Original processing methods: Estimation of nucleated cell counts relied on the amplification of reference gene primers. Method: immunoSEQ multiplex PCR; TCRdb's copy keeps in-frame clones and lacks some. V, J and clone size reflect that table, while D and trimming were determined from the DNA. The sample records approximately 230,000 clones, 70% to 90% being singletons. Individuals aged roughly 18 to 95 years were recruited from roughly 22 US areas. Two negative PCRs, clearance, or symptom resolution had been documented for recovered Cohort 3 donors. The CDR3 totals 14 residues. Germline V CDR1 and CDR2: SGHVS, FQNEAQ. V lost 1 base and J lost 3, with 10 bases in between.

The sequenced sample consisted of PBMCs or T cells enriched from blood (not recorded which). The chain recombines TRBV7-8 with TRBJ2-7, with unresolved D. This TCR came from a man younger than 30 who had recovered from COVID-19. This CDR3 is CASSLESSGYEQYF. The CDR3 coding sequence is TGTGCCAGCAGCTTAGAGAGTAGTGGCTACGAGCAGTACTTC.